The clone carrying this TCR beta chain was picked up many times. Its antigen remains unknown. The V gene's germline CDR1 is LNHNV and CDR2 YYDKDF (reference sequence). The CDR3 is made up of 14 amino acids. Trimming took off 5 bases at V and 1 base at J, with 11 bases between the two ends. The source of the sample is a study of T cells in Graves' hyperthyroidism and ophthalmopathy. The study's findings and limits: Ophthalmopathy stood apart from stable hyperthyroidism in a 13 V-J model.

RNA transcripts gave rise to amplified TCR beta CDR3 regions. With the HTBI primer set, the TCR CDR3 went through a first round of RT-PCR. MiXCR was run by TCRdb on the multiplex PCR reads, yielding one entry per CDR3 protein. Of 660,000 or so distinct CDR3 sequences listed, roughly 46% were seen once; the top ten hold less than 9%. The genes are TRBV15 and TRBJ1-2; D is undetermined. The sequence was collected from an adult man with Graves' disease, either hyperthyroidism or ophthalmopathy (not recorded which). Sequencing was done on a sample of peripheral blood or thyroid tissue (not recorded which). CDR3 in DNA: TGTGCCACCAGCGGATGGACGAATAACTATGGCTACACCTTC. Residues: CATSGWTNNYGYTF. The complete variable domain, with remaining parts taken from reference TRBV15 and TRBJ1-2, reads DAMVIQNPRYQVTQFGKPVTLSCSQTLNHNVMYWYQQKSSQAPKLLFHYYDKDFNNEADTPDNFQSRRPNTSFCFLDIRSPGLGDTAMYLCATSGWTNNYGYTFGSGTRLTVV.